This note documents a single TCR beta chain sequence. Its antigen is not yet known. Base-call qualities are not available, and no considerably larger clone is one nucleotide away. Counted from cysteine to phenylalanine, this CDR3 has 13 amino acids. Just CDR3 DNA is preserved here, 39 bases in frame from base 1. Trimming leaves V shorter by 6 bases and J shorter by 2 bases, with the junction holding 5 bases beyond the gene matches. The germline V gene (reference sequence) gives CDR1 as DFQATT and CDR2 as SNEGSKA. These data originate in a study of spatial heterogeneity in lung cancer (dated by TCRdb to the late 2010s). With respect to the entire study: Beta-chain transcripts were consistently detected in greater numbers than alpha-chain transcripts, which likely reflected higher beta-chain transcript abundance. The study linked features of the TCR repertoire to counts of nonsynonymous mutations, which were determined by whole-exome sequencing of tumor tissue. Both alpha and beta chains were TCR-sequenced in samples taken at surgery, namely 220 tumor regions, around 64 matched nontumor lung samples and about 54 PBMC samples. In the raw uncorrected reads, each unique combination of TCR and UMI appeared on average more than ten times. In non-small cell lung cancer, the study made a quantitative comparison of TCR alpha and beta repertoires among multiple tumor regions, matched nontumor lung and blood. General findings and caveats noted by the study authors: Ubiquitous expanded tumor TCRs were found in blood more often at tumor resection than at routine follow-up. Additional single-cell paired TCR alpha and beta sequencing was considered necessary to confirm, at a functional level, the hypothesis that regional TCRs recognize regional mutations.

Preparation of the library involved 5' RACE. Reads for this sample came from a NextSeq 500. The TCR library protocol attached a unique molecular identifier to each TCR cDNA molecule to allow correction of PCR and sequencing errors. The published analysis was carried out like this. TCR identification, UMI-based error correction and CDR3 extraction were performed with Decombinator tools. TCRs above a frequency of 2 per 1,000, corresponding to the top 1% of the tumor frequency distribution, were defined as expanded. Rényi diversity was computed with the R vegan package after subsampling each repertoire 100 times to 5,000 TCRs. CDR3 similarity networks were constructed using string-kernel similarity of amino acid triplets, with links drawn between CDR3s whose pairwise similarity was above 0.82. TCRdb redid the processing of the public reads, applying fastp at Q25 and MiXCR, and retained in-frame beta chains. Rows with a matching CDR3 protein are joined into one entry that keeps the most common DNA and genes. The V and J calls follow TCRdb's processing rather than the paper's. Across this sample there are tens of thousands of distinct CDR3 sequences, with around 9% seen only once. The top ten clones comprise less than 8.5% of the sample.

Interpreted using the paper, the time point label stands for: sample taken at primary tumor resection. TCR sequencing used whole RNA extracted from tumor and nontumor lung tissue, or from cryopreserved PBMC samples, without cell sorting. The donors were some 70 patients from the lung TRACERx cohort who had early-stage, untreated non-small cell lung cancer. A patient was chosen for TCR sequencing only when enough RNA was available from at least two tumor regions. The sequenced sample was PBMCs, obtained at surgery. The sequence is built from TRBV20-1 and TRBJ2-5, with 8 junctional bases fitting TRBD2. The clonotype was recovered from a male donor with early-stage non-small cell lung cancer. The nucleotides read TGCAGTGCCGAGAGCGGGGGTCAAGAGACCCAGTACTTC. Protein translation: CSAESGGQETQYF.